One and the same sample provided the 5 T cell receptor beta chains below, sequenced in a study of T cell repertoires in aging, cancer and after chemotherapy. Rearranged V-D-J TRB sequences were amplified with a mixed TRB-A/B primer pool. TCRdb fed the multiplex PCR reads into MiXCR, producing one record per CDR3 protein. The data contain roughly 2,900 distinct CDR3 sequences, 30% of them seen just once; the ten biggest clones take up around 3.7%. Peripheral blood genomic DNA, not sorted cells or RNA, was the template. Source material: blood. These receptors were taken from a human donor with a solid tumor.

By proportion, this clonotype is large. The chain has TRBV19 and TRBJ2-7; 9 bases align to TRBD2. This CDR3 is 16 amino acids long. Germline values: CDR1 LNHDA, CDR2 SQIVND (reference sequence). With 3 bases clipped from V and 2 bases from J, the junction kept 8 bases outside the gene matches. CDR3 bases: TGTGCCAGTAGTATGCAGGCTAGCGGGACGGCCTACGAGCAGTACTTC. Its protein product is CASSMQASGTAYEQYF.

By sample share, this clonotype is medium-sized. The chain combines TRBV12-3 or TRBV12-4 with TRBJ2-7; the D gene is possibly TRBD1 (6 bases). This CDR3 is 12 amino acids long. The germline V and J ends were trimmed by 5 bases and 4 bases, with 9 bases remaining between them. The CDR3 region is CASSRGQYEQYF. CDR3 nucleotides: TGTGCCAGCAGTAGAGGACAGTACGAGCAGTACTTC.

The rearrangement joins TRBV30 to TRBJ1-2; D is possibly TRBD1 (6 bases). Germline CDR1 is GTSNPN and CDR2 is SVGIG (reference sequence). V was pared by 4 bases and J by 2 bases, with 11 bases between. CDR3 length: 13 residues. The CDR3 DNA is TGTGCCTGGACCAACAGGGAAAACTATGGCTACACCTTC. It specifies CAWTNRENYGYTF.

This clonotype showed up just a few times. The V call is TRBV6-5, the J call TRBJ1-4; TRBD1 is a possible D gene (6 bases). Germline V CDR1 and CDR2: MNHEY, SVGAGI. Trimming took 6 bases from V and 8 from J, leaving 16 bases between them. This CDR3 region has 14 residues. CDR3 loop: CASRSSGEGEKLFF. CDR3 nucleotide sequence: TGTGCCAGCAGATCTTCAGGGGAGGGGGAAAAACTGTTTTTT.

This clonotype showed up just once. This chain connects TRBV20-1 to TRBJ2-5, with TRBD2 identical over 8 bases. The germline V gene has CDR1 DFQATT and CDR2 SNEGSKA (reference sequence). V was pared by 6 bases and J by 4 bases, with 7 bases of the junction left unmatched. The CDR3 runs to 13 residues. The CDR3 bases are TGCAGTGCCCCGGGACTAGGAACAGAGACCCAGTACTTC. Encoded protein: CSAPGLGTETQYF.